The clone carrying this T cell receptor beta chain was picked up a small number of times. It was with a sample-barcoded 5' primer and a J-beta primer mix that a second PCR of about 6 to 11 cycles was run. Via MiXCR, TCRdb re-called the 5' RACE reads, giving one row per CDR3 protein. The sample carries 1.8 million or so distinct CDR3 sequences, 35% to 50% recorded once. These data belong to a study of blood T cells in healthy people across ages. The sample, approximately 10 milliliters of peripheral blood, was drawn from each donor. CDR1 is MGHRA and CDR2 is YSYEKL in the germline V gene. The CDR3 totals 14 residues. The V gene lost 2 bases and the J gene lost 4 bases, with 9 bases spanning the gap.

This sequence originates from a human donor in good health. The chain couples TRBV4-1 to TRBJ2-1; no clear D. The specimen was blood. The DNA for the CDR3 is TGCGCCAGCAGCCAATCCCTGGATTACAATGAGCAGTTCTTC. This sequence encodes CASSQSLDYNEQFF.